A selection of T cell receptor beta chains follows, all from one sample in a study of shared clonotypes between healthy human individuals. Only in-frame clones appear in the TCRdb table, and some are missing; sequencing was by immunoSEQ multiplex PCR. The repertoire includes roughly 1,600,000 clones, approximately 98.5% of them detected once, and about 0.4% sits in the top ten. Sequenced input: naive CD4+ T cells sorted from blood. All receptors come from a man aged 30 to 45 in good health. The CDR3 runs from the conserved cysteine through the conserved F or W.

v_call cdr3_aa
TRBV27 CASSLRSSGTYNEQFF
TRBV6-1 CASSLSGGYEQFF
TRBV6-5 CASSQGTAYEQYF
TRBV6-5 CASRLSFEYGEQYF
TRBV19 CASSIGGRSGIQAFF
TRBV4-1 CASSQVEGAQPQHF
TRBV29-1 CSVEEPLGQRPREQYF
TRBV25-1 CASSAKYGAGELFF
TRBV6-6 CASSYTSGNNEQFF
TRBV15 CATSRDQGAEKLFF
TRBV6-1 CASSGLGGSGTGELFF
TRBV11-2 CASSLAGQGTDTQYF
TRBV15 CATSSTGFPYEQYF